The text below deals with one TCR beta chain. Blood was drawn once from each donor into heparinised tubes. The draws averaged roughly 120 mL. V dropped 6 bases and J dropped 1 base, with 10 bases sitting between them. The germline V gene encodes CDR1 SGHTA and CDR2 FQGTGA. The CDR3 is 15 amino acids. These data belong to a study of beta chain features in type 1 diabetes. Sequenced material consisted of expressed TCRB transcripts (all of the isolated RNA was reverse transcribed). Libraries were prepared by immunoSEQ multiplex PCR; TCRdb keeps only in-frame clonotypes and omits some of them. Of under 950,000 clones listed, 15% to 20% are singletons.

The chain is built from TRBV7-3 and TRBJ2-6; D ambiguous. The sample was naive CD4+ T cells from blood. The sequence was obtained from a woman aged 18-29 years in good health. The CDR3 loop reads CASSYAVSGANVLTF. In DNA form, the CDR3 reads TGTGCCAGCAGTTACGCCGTATCTGGGGCCAACGTCCTGACTTTC.